The 27 T cell receptor beta chains below all came from one sample that was sequenced in a study of liver allograft versus peripheral blood T cells. The wider study: A comparison was made between T cell receptor repertoires in transplanted livers and those in recipients' peripheral blood.

TCRdb re-called the reads with MiXCR, one entry per CDR3 protein. The sample has around 10,000 distinct CDR3 sequences, about a fifth seen once. These TCRs come from a human patient who had a liver transplant. Part of the T cell pool may stem from the graft donor.

By share, this clonotype ranks as medium-sized. CDR3 nucleotides: TGTGCCAGCAGTTACTCTGGACAGGGGGGGGATGAAAAACTGTTTTTT. This sequence encodes CASSYSGQGGDEKLFF. The rearrangement links TRBV6-6 to TRBJ1-4; 10 bases match TRBD1. Germline trimming cut 0 bases from V and 6 bases from J; bases unmatched to any gene: 4. The V gene's germline CDR1 is MNHNY and CDR2 SVGAGI (reference sequence). The CDR3 covers 16 residues.

Notes on this clonotype: Possible read error: a much larger clone is one base away. The V gene is TRBV5-4, the J gene TRBJ1-2; a weak D match, TRBD1 (5 bases). The V and J ends lost 4 bases and 3 bases respectively, with 16 bases between them. Germline V gene lookup returns CDR1 SGHNT and CDR2 YYREEE (reference sequence). This CDR3 has 15 residues. CDR3 protein: CASSPGGAKHYGYTF. For the CDR3, the DNA is TGTGCCAGCAGCCCCGGAGGGGCCAAGCACTATGGCTACACCTTC.

This clonotype was detected once. A much more abundant neighbour one base away suggests this may be a read error. The V gene is TRBV11-2, the J gene TRBJ1-1; D remains ambiguous. Germline V CDR1 and CDR2: SGHAT, FQNNGV. The CDR3 is 13 amino acids. V lost 7 bases and J lost 5, with 14 bases in between. CDR3 amino acids: CASTTGLGTEAFF. The CDR3 DNA follows: TGTGCCAGCACCACGGGTTTGGGGACTGAAGCTTTCTTT.

This clonotype was observed a handful of times. This chain joins TRBV12-3 or TRBV12-4 and TRBJ1-2; no clear D gene. This CDR3 has 15 amino acids. Between the trimmed V and J ends, which lost 6 bases and 2 bases, there was a span of 16 bases. The CDR3, as DNA: TGTGCCAGCAGCTTTACAGCATCATTAAACTATGGCTACACCTTC. It codes for CASSFTASLNYGYTF.

About this clonotype: It may be a read error: a sequence one base away is much more abundant. V usage is TRBV5-6 and J usage is TRBJ2-1, with 8 bases identical to TRBD2. The CDR3 is 17 residues long. The junction had 9 bases not matched to a gene; V was cut back by 1 base and J by 3 bases. CDR1 and CDR2 from the germline V gene are SGHDT and YYEEEE. CDR3 nucleotide sequence: TGTGCCAGCAGCTTGCTGACGGGGGGGCCTTACTACAATGAGCAGTTCTTC. This gives the protein CASSLLTGGPYYNEQFF.

There are a few counts of this clonotype. The chain combines TRBV19 with TRBJ2-1; perhaps TRBD2 as D (5 bases). Deletions cut 3 bases from V and 7 bases from J, with 10 bases between. Germline CDR1 reads LNHDA; CDR2 reads SQIVND (reference sequence). The CDR3 contains 13 residues. The CDR3, as DNA: TGTGCCAGTAGTATTGGCAGGAGGAATGAGCAGTTCTTC. Protein: CASSIGRRNEQFF.

J is TRBJ2-7 and V is TRBV6-5; D is ambiguous. V dropped 5 bases and J dropped 1 base, with 6 bases sitting between them. This CDR3 has 12 residues. CDR1 and CDR2 from the germline V gene are MNHEY and SVGAGI. CDR3: CASSPASYEQYF. The CDR3 nucleotides read TGTGCCAGCAGTCCAGCTTCCTACGAGCAGTACTTC.

The gene calls are TRBV30 and TRBJ1-5; D ambiguous. Trimming shortened V by 3 bases and J by 9 bases, and 15 bases separated the two germline ends. The germline V gene encodes CDR1 GTSNPN and CDR2 SVGIG (reference sequence). The CDR3 is made up of 13 amino acids. In DNA form, the CDR3 reads TGTGCCTGGAGCCTAAGGACGGTGGGGCCCCAGCATTTT. It codes for CAWSLRTVGPQHF.

By sample fraction, this clonotype is medium-sized. V and J are TRBV19 and TRBJ2-2; 7 nucleotides align to TRBD2. CDR1 and CDR2 (germline): LNHDA, SQIVND (reference sequence). This CDR3 has 18 residues. Trimming cost V 4 bases and J 1 base; bases outside gene matches: 12. The CDR3, as DNA: TGTGCCAGTAGTAAGGCGGGCGGGGGTGGCCTGAACACCGGGGAGCTGTTTTTT. Translation gives CASSKAGGGGLNTGELFF.

The rearrangement uses TRBV20-1 and TRBJ1-1; unclear D gene. CDR3 length equals 13 residues. The ends were cut back, 2 bases at V and 3 bases at J, with 10 bases in the middle. The germline V gene encodes CDR1 DFQATT and CDR2 SNEGSKA (reference sequence). CDR3 nucleotides: TGCAGTGCTAGACAAACAGCTTACACTGAAGCTTTCTTT. It specifies CSARQTAYTEAFF.

V gene TRBV6-1 combines with J gene TRBJ1-5; a weak D match, TRBD1 (5 bases). CDR1 is MNHNS, CDR2 SASEGT, per germline. V was pared by 4 bases and J by 5 bases, with 21 bases between. The CDR3 totals 17 residues. The CDR3 DNA sequence: TGTGCCAGCAGTGCCCGGGGGGGGTCAAATGGGGATCAGCCCCAGCATTTT. Translated: CASSARGGSNGDQPQHF.

At least ten counts were recorded for this clonotype. The V gene is TRBV6-5, the J gene TRBJ2-2; 8 nucleotides match TRBD2. CDR1 MNHEY and CDR2 SVGAGI come from the germline V gene. The ends lost 7 bases at V and 1 base at J; junction bases unmatched: 14. The CDR3 runs to 18 residues. CDR3 sequence reads: CASTQTNSAGGNTGELFF. CDR3 sequence (DNA): TGTGCCAGCACCCAAACGAATTCTGCGGGGGGGAACACCGGGGAGCTGTTTTTT.

By proportion, this clonotype is medium-sized. This chain connects TRBV18 to TRBJ2-2; D is ambiguous. Germline-derived CDR1 and CDR2 are KGHSH and LQKENI. The CDR3 length is 16 residues. The V gene lost 5 bases and the J gene lost 6 bases, with 19 bases spanning the gap. This chain's CDR3 is CASSGSRAEGAGELFF. The CDR3 DNA sequence: TGTGCCAGCTCAGGATCAAGGGCAGAAGGAGCCGGGGAGCTGTTTTTT. Using reference TRBV18 and TRBJ2-2 for the parts outside the CDR3, the full variable domain is NAGVMQNPRHLVRRRGQEARLRCSPMKGHSHVYWYRQLPEEGLKFMVYLQKENIIDESGMPKERFSAEFPKEGPSILRIQQVVRGDSAAYFCASSGSRAEGAGELFFGEGSRLTVL.

This clonotype has more than one count but fewer than ten. The CDR3 DNA is TGTGCCAGCAGCTTAGCGGACCCCGTTTGGGGAAACACCATATATTTT. It is translated as CASSLADPVWGNTIYF. This chain joins TRBV7-9 and TRBJ1-3; the D is unclear. Germline-derived CDR1 and CDR2 are SEHNR and FQNEAQ (reference sequence). The CDR3 length is 16 residues. V gave up 0 bases and J gave up 4 bases, with 13 bases separating them.

This clonotype rates as medium-sized. V gene TRBV5-6 combines with J gene TRBJ2-7; 7 nucleotides align to TRBD1. J gave up 6 bases and V 1 base, and 10 bases lay outside the gene matches. Germline lookup yields CDR1 SGHDT and CDR2 YYEEEE. CDR3 length: 15 amino acids. As DNA, the CDR3 is TGTGCCAGCAGCTTGAGGGGGCGATCCTACTCCGAGCAGTACTTC. Encoded protein: CASSLRGRSYSEQYF.

In this sample, this clonotype is medium-sized. J is TRBJ1-2 and V is TRBV18; 8 bases are shared with TRBD1. There are 15 residues in the CDR3. Germline V gene lookup returns CDR1 KGHSH and CDR2 LQKENI. The ends lost 1 base at V and 4 bases at J; junction bases unmatched: 5. The CDR3 sequence: CASSPQGQGGYGYTF. In DNA form, the CDR3 reads TGTGCCAGCTCACCACAAGGACAGGGAGGCTATGGCTACACCTTC. The complete variable domain, with remaining parts taken from reference TRBV18 and TRBJ1-2, reads NAGVMQNPRHLVRRRGQEARLRCSPMKGHSHVYWYRQLPEEGLKFMVYLQKENIIDESGMPKERFSAEFPKEGPSILRIQQVVRGDSAAYFCASSPQGQGGYGYTFGSGTRLTVV.

The table lists this clonotype with a few counts. The chain links TRBV12-3 or TRBV12-4 to TRBJ2-6; TRBD1 might be the D (5 bases). Trimming cost V 11 bases and J 2 bases, with 16 bases left between them. The CDR3 is 15 amino acids. CDR3 DNA: TGTGCCGTCGGCAGGGCTCCCACTGGGGCCAACGTCCTGACTTTC. This codes for CAVGRAPTGANVLTF.

This sequence joins TRBV20-1 and TRBJ1-1; 7 bases are a match to TRBD1. Trimming at V came to 4 bases and at J to 0 bases, leaving 5 bases not matched to a gene. This CDR3 has 14 amino acids. Germline CDR1 DFQATT, CDR2 SNEGSKA (reference sequence). In nucleotides, the CDR3 is TGCAGTGCTAAAGGGGGCTACATGAACACTGAAGCTTTCTTT. It specifies CSAKGGYMNTEAFF.

By frequency in the sample, this clonotype is medium-sized. The V call is TRBV18, the J call TRBJ2-7; no definite D call. The V and J ends lost 3 bases and 1 base respectively, with 10 bases between them. The CDR3 has 14 amino acids. Germline-derived CDR1 and CDR2 are KGHSH and LQKENI. CDR3 region: CASSPPTRSYEQYF. The DNA for the CDR3 is TGTGCCAGCTCACCCCCGACACGTTCCTACGAGCAGTACTTC.

In its sample, this clonotype is medium-sized. The genes are TRBV5-4 and TRBJ1-1; D is unclear. The CDR3 is 14 residues long. The germline gives CDR1 SGHNT, CDR2 YYREEE (reference sequence). V lost 2 bases to trimming and J lost 0 bases, with 8 bases between them. The CDR3 DNA reads as TGTGCCAGCAGCTTTACAGACATGAACACTGAAGCTTTCTTT. This gives the protein CASSFTDMNTEAFF.

Concerning this clonotype: A much larger clone sits a single nucleotide away, making a read error possible. The J gene is TRBJ2-7, the V gene TRBV6-1; D possibly matches TRBD1 or TRBD2 (6 bases each). The CDR3 is 15 residues long. Germline-derived CDR1 and CDR2 are MNHNS and SASEGT. Trimming took 5 bases from V and 3 from J, leaving 17 bases between them. The CDR3 loop is CASSPLGHGGYEQYF. Written as DNA, the CDR3 is TGTGCCAGCAGTCCCTTGGGACACGGGGGCTACGAGCAGTACTTC.

This clonotype was seen a single time. This chain links TRBV12-3 or TRBV12-4 with TRBJ2-5; 11 nucleotides align to TRBD2. V dropped 5 bases and J dropped 3; count of bases not matched to a gene: 2. The CDR3 is 14 residues long. DNA for the CDR3: TGTGCCAGCAGTCTTAGCGGGGGGGAAGAGACCCAGTACTTC. Its translation is CASSLSGGEETQYF.

By frequency in the sample, this clonotype is medium-sized. The chain joins TRBV6-1 to TRBJ2-1; perhaps TRBD2 as D (6 bases). Germline CDR1 MNHNS, CDR2 SASEGT. V was clipped by 4 bases and J by 4 bases, with 17 bases between them. The CDR3 loop spans 16 amino acids. The CDR3 sequence is CASSARARGGYNEQFF. Written as DNA, the CDR3 is TGTGCCAGCAGTGCAAGGGCTCGGGGAGGATACAATGAGCAGTTCTTC.

This clonotype was detected ten times or more. This chain uses TRBV7-9 with TRBJ2-7; D is perhaps TRBD1 or TRBD2 (5 bases each). The ends were cut back, 2 bases at V and 0 bases at J, with 11 bases in the middle. This CDR3 is 15 amino acids long. Germline V gene lookup returns CDR1 SEHNR and CDR2 FQNEAQ (reference sequence). As DNA, the CDR3 is TGTGCCAGCAGCTTAATGGGGGTTAGCTCCTACGAGCAGTACTTC. Its protein product is CASSLMGVSSYEQYF. The complete variable domain, with remaining parts taken from reference TRBV7-9 and TRBJ2-7, reads DTGVSQNPRHKITKRGQNVTFRCDPISEHNRLYWYRQTLGQGPEFLTYFQNEAQLEKSRLLSDRFSAERPKGSFSTLEIQRTEQGDSAMYLCASSLMGVSSYEQYFGPGTRLTVT.

This clonotype is labeled as medium-sized (0.01 to 0.1%). CDR3 sequence reads: CASSTYAEAFF. CDR3 coding DNA: TGTGCCAGCAGCACGTACGCTGAAGCTTTCTTT. The J gene is TRBJ1-1, the V gene TRBV6-2 or TRBV6-3; D remains ambiguous. V lost 6 bases and J 6 bases, leaving 8 bases between the germline ends. CDR3 length: 11 amino acids. The V gene's germline CDR1 is MNHEY and CDR2 SVGEGT.

The rearrangement uses TRBV15 and TRBJ1-5; D might be TRBD1 (6 bases). CDR1 is LNHNV, CDR2 YYDKDF, per germline (reference sequence). The V gene lost 3 bases and the J gene lost 9 bases, with 18 bases spanning the gap. The CDR3 sequence is 15 residues long. The CDR3 spells CATSSNQGYRPPQHF. As DNA, the CDR3 is TGTGCCACCAGCAGTAACCAGGGGTATCGACCGCCCCAGCATTTT. The complete variable domain, with remaining parts taken from reference TRBV15 and TRBJ1-5, reads DAMVIQNPRYQVTQFGKPVTLSCSQTLNHNVMYWYQQKSSQAPKLLFHYYDKDFNNEADTPDNFQSRRPNTSFCFLDIRSPGLGDTAMYLCATSSNQGYRPPQHFGDGTRLSIL.

The chain combines TRBV27 with TRBJ2-7; D perhaps matches TRBD1 (5 bases). The CDR3 is made up of 20 amino acids. Germline V gene data show CDR1 as MNHEY and CDR2 as SMNVEV (reference sequence). With 3 bases removed from V and 0 bases from J, the gap between germline ends came to 27 bases. DNA of the CDR3: TGTGCCAGCAGTTTTACCCGCGTTAAGTGTGGACACATCCCCTCCTACGAGCAGTACTTC. Protein: CASSFTRVKCGHIPSYEQYF.